These 4 T cell receptor beta chains share one sample of origin, sequenced in a study of T cell repertoires in cytomegalovirus infection. TCRdb used MiXCR to reprocess the reads, holding one entry per CDR3 protein. The table lists around 450,000 distinct CDR3 sequences, 30% to 40% of them singletons. The sequenced sample was PBMCs. The receptors were gathered from a human donor in good health (CMV status not recorded). Some clones in this sample may be carry-over from other donors' samples.

This clonotype was observed a handful of times. V usage is TRBV28 and J usage is TRBJ1-2; TRBD1 agrees at 7 bases. Germline-derived CDR1 and CDR2 are MDHEN and SYDVKM. Unmatched junction bases numbered 3, after V lost 2 bases and J lost 6 bases. The CDR3 consists of 13 residues. The CDR3 spells CASSLTGEDGYTF. The CDR3 DNA is TGTGCCAGCAGTTTAACAGGGGAGGATGGCTACACCTTC.

This chain uses TRBV2 with TRBJ1-4, with a possible D match to TRBD1 (6 bases). Trimming left V 7 bases short and J 7 bases short, with 13 bases between. The length of the CDR3 is 13 residues. Germline-derived CDR1 and CDR2 are SNHLY and FYNNEI. The DNA of the CDR3 is TGTGCCAGCAAGGGGGGGATCGGTGAAAAACTGTTTTTT. Protein product: CASKGGIGEKLFF.

This clonotype was observed once. The CDR3 protein is CASSPPNRVTVNGYTF. Written as DNA, the CDR3 is TGTGCCAGCTCACCACCTAACCGTGTGACAGTGAATGGCTACACCTTC. The chain joins TRBV18 to TRBJ1-2; a possible D gene is TRBD1 (5 bases). The length of the CDR3 is 16 residues. V lost 0 bases, J lost 6 bases, and 17 bases lay in between. Per the germline V gene, CDR1 is KGHSH and CDR2 is LQKENI.

In this sample, this clonotype turned up many times. The chain has TRBV7-2 and TRBJ2-5; 9 bases map to TRBD1. CDR1 is SGHTA, CDR2 FQGNSA, per germline. The CDR3 loop spans 15 amino acids. Trimming removed 1 base from V and 4 bases from J; junction bases left unmatched: 4. The CDR3 is CASSLDRGRIETQYF. DNA for the CDR3: TGTGCCAGCAGCTTAGACAGGGGGCGCATAGAGACCCAGTACTTC.